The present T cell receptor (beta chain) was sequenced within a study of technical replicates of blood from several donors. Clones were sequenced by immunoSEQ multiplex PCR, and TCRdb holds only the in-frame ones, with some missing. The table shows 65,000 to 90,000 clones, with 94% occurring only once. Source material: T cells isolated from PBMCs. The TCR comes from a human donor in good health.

The CDR3 loop reads CASSLYVSYEQYF. In nucleotides, the CDR3 is TGTGCCAGCAGCTTATATGTCTCCTACGAGCAGTACTTC. J is TRBJ2-7 and V is TRBV7-6; no reliable D call. The ends were cut back, 2 bases at V and 0 bases at J, with 5 bases in the middle. Germline CDR1 SGHVS, CDR2 FNYEAQ. The CDR3 is made up of 13 amino acids.